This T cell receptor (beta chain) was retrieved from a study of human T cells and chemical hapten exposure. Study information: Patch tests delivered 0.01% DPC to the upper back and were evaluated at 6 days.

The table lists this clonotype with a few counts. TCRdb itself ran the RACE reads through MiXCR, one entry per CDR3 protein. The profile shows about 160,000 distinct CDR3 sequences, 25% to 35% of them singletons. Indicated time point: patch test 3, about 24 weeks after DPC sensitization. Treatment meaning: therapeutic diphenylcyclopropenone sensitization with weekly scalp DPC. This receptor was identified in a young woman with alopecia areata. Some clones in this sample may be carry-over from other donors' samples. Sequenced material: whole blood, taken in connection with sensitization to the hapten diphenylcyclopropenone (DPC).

CDR3 protein: CASSSSAEQFF. The DNA of the CDR3 is TGTGCCAGCAGCTCCTCGGCCGAGCAGTTCTTC. The genes are TRBV11-1 and TRBJ2-1, with D hard to call. In germline, CDR1 is SGHAT, CDR2 FQDESV (reference sequence). CDR3 size: 11 residues. Trimming left V 4 bases short and J 10 bases short, with 8 bases between.